A single sample gave rise to the 4 T cell receptor beta chains below, sequenced in a study of cytomegalovirus exposure and HLA in healthy donors. Researchers ran the PCR with 60 Vbeta and 13 Jbeta primers. Produced via immunoSEQ multiplex PCR; TCRdb's table is partial and in-frame only. Of around 120,000 clones in the sample, about three quarters were seen once. Source material: PBMCs. The receptor set was obtained from a female donor in good health and CMV-seropositive.

This chain connects TRBV6-5 to TRBJ2-7, with 7 nucleotides matching TRBD1. Germline loops: CDR1 MNHEY, CDR2 SVGAGI. V lost 0 bases, J lost 4 bases, and 6 bases stayed unmatched. There are 15 residues in the CDR3. The CDR3 bases are TGTGCCAGCAGTTACTCCTCAGGGGGTCGATACGAGCAGTACTTC. This gives the protein CASSYSSGGRYEQYF.

The chain has TRBV6-5 and TRBJ1-6; D ambiguous. The CDR3 is 15 amino acids. Germline V gene sequence: CDR1 MNHEY, CDR2 SVGAGI. V lost 4 bases and J lost 7, with 14 bases in between. The CDR3 DNA sequence: TGTGCCAGCAGTTTTGCGGCTTTAGTAAATTCACCCCTCCACTTT. Translation: CASSFAALVNSPLHF.

This clone was counted only a few times. The chain links TRBV11-2 to TRBJ2-1; 7 nucleotides match TRBD2. The germline V gene encodes CDR1 SGHAT and CDR2 FQNNGV. V shed 0 bases, J shed 6 bases, and the junction held 8 bases outside the gene matches. The CDR3 runs 16 residues. The DNA of the CDR3 is TGTGCCAGCAGCTTAGATCTTGCGGGAGTCTCCAATGAGCAGTTCTTC. As protein: CASSLDLAGVSNEQFF.

This clone has more than one count but fewer than ten. The junction shows a germline mismatch at one end, possibly a read error. This chain uses TRBV5-4 with TRBJ2-1, with 10 bases lining up with TRBD2. The V gene's germline CDR1 is SGHNT and CDR2 YYREEE (reference sequence). This CDR3 has 14 amino acids. The CDR3 nucleotides read TGCGCCAGCAGCCAAGAGCCACTAGCGGGGGAGCAGTTCTTC. It specifies CASSQEPLAGEQFF.